Listed below are T cell receptor beta chains from one sample, sequenced in a study of neurological immune-mediated disorders. TCRdb itself ran the 5' RACE reads through MiXCR, one entry per CDR3 protein. The sample has 75,000 to 80,000 distinct CDR3 sequences, about 5.5% seen once. Material: PBMCs. These receptor sequences come from a woman aged 30 to 39 with multiple sclerosis. CDR3s include the opening cysteine and the closing phenylalanine or tryptophan. Fields, in order: J gene, V gene, D gene, clone size, CDR3 DNA, CDR3 protein. The D gene is left open where the match is weak. Only part of the rows carry a size: once, few, many, or a class if the clone is expanded.

>TRBJ2-1|TRBV5-5|TRBD1|many
TGTGCCAGCAGCCCCCGGACAGGGGGGTATGCCTACAATGAGCAGTTCTTC
CASSPRTGGYAYNEQFF
>TRBJ2-3|TRBV27|-|many
TGTGCCAGCAGAAAACTAGGGAGTTACACAGATACGCAGTATTTT
CASRKLGSYTDTQYF
>TRBJ2-7|TRBV5-1|-|many
TGCGCCAGCAGCCGGGACGGACTCTCCTACGAGCAGTACTTC
CASSRDGLSYEQYF
>TRBJ2-7|TRBV20-1|-|medium-sized
TGCAGTGCTAGATGGGTGGGGGGACCCGACTACGAGCAGTACTTC
CSARWVGGPDYEQYF
>TRBJ1-1|TRBV6-1|-|-
TGTGCCAGCAGTGAAGTCGGGGGGACCTCAGTCCCTTTCTTT
CASSEVGGTSVPFF
>TRBJ2-5|TRBV3-1|-|many
TGTGCCAGCAGCCGTACGGGATATCAAGAGACCCAGTACTTC
CASSRTGYQETQYF
>TRBJ2-1|TRBV10-3|-|many
TGTGCCATCAGTGAGTCGGAATGGAATGAGCAGTTCTTC
CAISESEWNEQFF
>TRBJ1-1|TRBV29-1|TRBD1|many
TGCAGCGTTGAAGACTTGACAGGGGGTTTTGAAGCTTTCTTT
CSVEDLTGGFEAFF
>TRBJ2-2|TRBV7-7|-|few
TGTGCCAGCAGGCGGGACAGAAACACCGGGGAGCTGTTTTTT
CASRRDRNTGELFF
>TRBJ1-1|TRBV20-1|-|many
TGCAGTGCTAGAGGGGACACTGAAGCTTTCTTT
CSARGDTEAFF
>TRBJ2-3|TRBV12-3/TRBV12-4|-|-
TGTGCCAGCAGTGTTGAGGGGACAGATACGCAGTATTTT
CASSVEGTDTQYF
>TRBJ2-7|TRBV13|TRBD1|many
TGTGCCAGCAGTTCCGGGACAGTGAGCTCCTACGAGCAGTACTTC
CASSSGTVSSYEQYF
>TRBJ2-1|TRBV5-1|TRBD2|many
TGCGCCAGCAGCCCCGGGACTAGCGGGCCCCAGGAGCAGTTCTTC
CASSPGTSGPQEQFF
>TRBJ1-2|TRBV5-1|-|many
TGCGCCAGCAGCTTGGGCAGCGCATATGGCTACACCTTC
CASSLGSAYGYTF
>TRBJ1-6|TRBV6-6|TRBD1|many
TGTGCCAGCAGTTACCCCGGGACAGGGGATAATTCACCCCTCCACTTT
CASSYPGTGDNSPLHF
>TRBJ2-7|TRBV3-1|TRBD2|many
TGTGCCAGCAGCCAAGAAGGTCTAGCGGGGGGCGGTGAGCAGTACTTC
CASSQEGLAGGGEQYF
>TRBJ2-2|TRBV20-1|-|many
TGCAGTGCTAGAGCGAGTTCGAACACCGGGGAGCTGTTTTTT
CSARASSNTGELFF
>TRBJ2-1|TRBV12-3/TRBV12-4|TRBD1|many
TGTGCCAGCAGAACTACAGGGGTAGATAATGAGCAGTTCTTC
CASRTTGVDNEQFF
>TRBJ2-1|TRBV20-1|-|many
TGCAGTGCTAGCTCACGGGCTAGCTCCTACAATGAGCAGTTCTTC
CSASSRASSYNEQFF
>TRBJ2-3|TRBV4-1|-|-
TGCGCCAGCAGCCACGACGCAAGCACAGATACGCAGTATTTT
CASSHDASTDTQYF
>TRBJ2-7|TRBV7-8|TRBD1|-
TGTGCCAGCAGCCCTAGTGGGGTAAGAGACAGGGGGACCGAGCAGTACTTC
CASSPSGVRDRGTEQYF
>TRBJ2-3|TRBV10-3|-|many
TGTGCCATCAATACGGGAAAAGATACGCAGTATTTT
CAINTGKDTQYF
>TRBJ1-2|TRBV4-1|TRBD1|many
TGCGCCAGCAGCCAAGATGGACAGGAGAGCTATGGCTACACCTTC
CASSQDGQESYGYTF
>TRBJ2-5|TRBV5-1|-|many
TGCGCCAGCAGCTTGGGAGGCGGGAATCAAGAGACCCAGTACTTC
CASSLGGGNQETQYF
>TRBJ2-5|TRBV20-1|-|many
TGCAGTGCCCCACTCCCGCCCCCCCAAGGTACCCAGTACTTC
CSAPLPPPQGTQYF
>TRBJ2-1|TRBV20-1|-|many
TGCAGTGCCTCTGACCCGGGACGAGACTACAATGAGCAGTTCTTC
CSASDPGRDYNEQFF
>TRBJ2-1|TRBV4-1|-|-
TGCGCCAGCAGCCAAGCCCCCATCAATAACAATGAGCAGTTCTTC
CASSQAPINNNEQFF
>TRBJ2-1|TRBV12-3/TRBV12-4|-|many
TGTGCCAGCAGTTTAGCGGGGGGCCGGAGCGAGCAGTTCTTC
CASSLAGGRSEQFF